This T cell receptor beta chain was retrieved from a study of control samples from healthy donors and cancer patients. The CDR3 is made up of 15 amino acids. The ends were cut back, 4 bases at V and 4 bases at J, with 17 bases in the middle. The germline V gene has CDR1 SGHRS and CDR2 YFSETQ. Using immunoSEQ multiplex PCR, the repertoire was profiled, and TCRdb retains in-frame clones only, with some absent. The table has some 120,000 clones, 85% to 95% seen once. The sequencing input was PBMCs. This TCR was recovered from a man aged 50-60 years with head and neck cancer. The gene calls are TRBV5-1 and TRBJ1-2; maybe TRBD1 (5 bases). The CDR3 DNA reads TGCGCCAGCAGCCCGGGTCCCAGGGAAGCCTATGGCTACACCTTC. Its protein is CASSPGPREAYGYTF. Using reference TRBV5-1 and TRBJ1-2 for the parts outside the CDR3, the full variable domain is KAGVTQTPRYLIKTRGQQVTLSCSPISGHRSVSWYQQTPGQGLQFLFEYFSETQRNKGNFPGRFSGRQFSNSRSEMNVSTLELGDSALYLCASSPGPREAYGYTFGSGTRLTVV.